This T cell receptor (beta chain) was recovered during a study of blood T cell repertoires in COVID-19. Germline CDR1 is SGHKS and CDR2 is YYEKEE (reference sequence). The CDR3 contains 13 residues. The trim removed 4 bases at V and 3 bases at J, leaving 3 bases unmatched. Sequencing was performed with immunoSEQ multiplex PCR; in TCRdb, only in-frame clones are kept and a portion is missing. The sample carries approximately 330,000 clones, around 85% recorded once. J is TRBJ1-2 and V is TRBV5-5; 7 bases fit TRBD1. Material: PBMCs or T cells enriched from blood (not recorded which). The source of this sequence is a woman aged 40 to 49 with acute COVID-19. The CDR3, as DNA: TGTGCCAGCAGCGCCGGGACAGACTATGGCTACACCTTC. This translates into CASSAGTDYGYTF.